This T cell receptor (beta chain) stems from a study of cytomegalovirus exposure and HLA in healthy donors. Across the study: A subsequent analysis stated that the roughly 120 validation repertoires were run on the same platform as the roughly 670 first-cohort repertoires.

The data were produced by immunoSEQ multiplex PCR, yet TCRdb's version contains in-frame clones alone and is incomplete. The sample lists approximately 170,000 clones; more than 80% were seen once. Trimming removed 1 base from V and 5 bases from J; junction bases left unmatched: 11. Germline V gene lookup returns CDR1 MGHRA and CDR2 YSYEKL. The CDR3 is 18 amino acids. Notes on this clone: As yet, its antigen is unknown.

Among the roughly 120 subjects of the validation cohort, separate from the approximately 700-subject first cohort, were the donors. Study-level points and caveats: Most TCR sequences were seen very rarely across donors, but some public TCRs occurred in many. Associated with cytomegalovirus, according to the listing, were about 160 TCR beta chains.

The sequenced sample consisted of PBMCs. The rearrangement joins TRBV4-1 to TRBJ2-5; TRBD2 matches at 12 bases. The origin of this receptor is a woman under 30 in good health and CMV-seropositive. Written as DNA, the CDR3 is TGCGCCAGCAGCCAAGGGTGGTCTAGCGGGGGGGCCAGCGAGACCCAGTACTTC. The encoded protein is CASSQGWSSGGASETQYF.